This passage covers 28 T cell receptor beta chains from one sample sequenced in a study of T cells in Graves' hyperthyroidism and ophthalmopathy. The TCR beta CDR3 regions underwent amplification using RNA transcripts as the source. During a first-round RT-PCR of the TCR CDR3, the HTBI primer set was used. Using its own MiXCR run on the multiplex PCR reads, TCRdb lists one record per CDR3 protein. The table includes some 600,000 distinct CDR3 sequences, about 14% detected once. Sequencing was performed on blood. The source is a woman under 40 with Graves' hyperthyroidism that later progressed to Graves' ophthalmopathy.

At least ten counts were recorded for this clonotype. This sequence joins TRBV29-1 and TRBJ2-7, with D perhaps being TRBD1 or TRBD2 (5 bases each). V was shortened by 7 bases and J by 2 bases, with 9 bases between the two germline ends. CDR1 and CDR2 (germline): SQVTM, ANQGSEA. The CDR3 sequence is 11 residues long. CDR3 sequence (DNA): TGCAGCGCCGGGACCACCTACGAGCAGTACTTC. This gives the protein CSAGTTYEQYF.

At least ten counts were recorded for this clonotype. V is TRBV20-1 and J is TRBJ1-6; D gene uncertain. CDR3 length: 12 residues. The germline CDR1 and CDR2 sequences are DFQATT and SNEGSKA (reference sequence). Trimming removed 2 bases from V and 9 bases from J, with 8 bases in between. The DNA for the CDR3 is TGCAGTGCTAGATCAAATATTTCACCCCTCCACTTT. Amino acid sequence: CSARSNISPLHF.

This chain joins TRBV20-1 and TRBJ1-5; D possibly corresponds to TRBD1 (5 bases). The CDR3 has 16 residues. CDR1 and CDR2 from the germline V gene are DFQATT and SNEGSKA (reference sequence). The V and J ends lost 0 bases and 5 bases respectively, with 17 bases between them. CDR3 residues: CSARDLGAAPYQPQHF. The CDR3 DNA sequence: TGCAGTGCTAGAGATCTTGGGGCGGCTCCTTATCAGCCCCAGCATTTT.

In the case of this clonotype: This may come from a read error, since a much larger clone is one base off. CDR3 sequence (DNA): TGTGCCAGCAGCACAGGGGGGCACAATACGCAGTATTTT. This gives the protein CASSTGGHNTQYF. V is TRBV5-6 and J is TRBJ2-3; TRBD1 matches at 8 bases. The CDR3 loop spans 13 amino acids. V was pared by 4 bases and J by 7 bases, with 5 bases of the junction left unmatched. Germline values: CDR1 SGHDT, CDR2 YYEEEE.

This clonotype was seen at least ten times. V gene TRBV28 combines with J gene TRBJ2-2, with 11 bases that match TRBD1. CDR1 and CDR2 from the germline V gene are MDHEN and SYDVKM. With 1 base clipped from V and 4 bases from J, the junction kept 5 bases outside the gene matches. CDR3 length: 17 amino acids. CDR3 in amino acids: CASSLFPGTGGTGELFF. The CDR3 DNA is TGTGCCAGCAGTTTATTCCCCGGGACAGGGGGCACCGGGGAGCTGTTTTTT.

Ten or more counts support this clonotype. The V call is TRBV14, the J call TRBJ2-2; possible D gene TRBD2, 6 bases. The germline gives CDR1 SGHDN, CDR2 FVKESK. This CDR3 contains 17 residues. V was trimmed by 0 bases and J by 0 bases, leaving 11 bases between them. CDR3 amino acids: CASSQDVAGPNTGELFF. CDR3 bases: TGTGCCAGCAGCCAAGATGTGGCGGGGCCGAACACCGGGGAGCTGTTTTTT.

The sample holds many counts of this clonotype. The genes are TRBV2 and TRBJ1-3; a possible D gene is TRBD1 (5 bases). The V and J ends lost 1 base and 0 bases respectively, with 7 bases between them. This CDR3 is 15 amino acids long. Germline V gives CDR1 SNHLY, CDR2 FYNNEI. The CDR3 loop reads CASSEETVSGNTIYF. The CDR3 bases are TGTGCCAGCAGTGAAGAGACAGTCTCTGGAAACACCATATATTTT.

This clonotype was recorded a few times. A much larger clone differs by one base, so this may be a read error. The chain links TRBV28 to TRBJ1-2; 8 nucleotides agree with TRBD1. CDR3 length: 12 residues. The germline V gene has CDR1 MDHEN and CDR2 SYDVKM. The CDR3 nucleotides read TGTGTCAGCAGTCCAGGGGGCGAAGGCTACACCTTC. It translates to CVSSPGGEGYTF.

The table lists this clonotype with a few counts. This may be a read error, as it is one base from a much larger clone. This chain links TRBV11-3 with TRBJ2-3, with 7 bases aligning to TRBD1. The germline V gene encodes CDR1 SGHNT and CDR2 YENEEA. The CDR3 is 15 residues long. CDR3 sequence (DNA): TGTGCCGGCAGCTCTGAGACAGGGATAGCAGATACGCAGTATTTT. This codes for CAGSSETGIADTQYF.

The V and J genes are TRBV12-3 or TRBV12-4 and TRBJ1-5; 7 nucleotides match TRBD1. The CDR3 sequence is 13 residues long. V dropped 2 bases and J dropped 7; count of bases not matched to a gene: 2. CDR3 bases: TGTGCCAGCAGTTTACAGGGGGGACAGCCCCAGCATTTT. Encoded protein: CASSLQGGQPQHF.

J is TRBJ2-1 and V is TRBV30; D call uncertain. The CDR3 is 13 residues long. V was pared by 8 bases and J by 2 bases, with 13 bases between. Germline CDR1 reads GTSNPN; CDR2 reads SVGIG (reference sequence). The CDR3 DNA is TGTGCCGGGGATAAGCTCACCTACAATGAGCAGTTCTTC. It encodes CAGDKLTYNEQFF. Supplemented by reference TRBV30 and TRBJ2-1, the full variable domain reads SQTIHQWPATLVQPVGSPLSLECTVEGTSNPNLYWYRQAAGRGLQLLFYSVGIGQISSEVPQNLSASRPQDRQFILSSKKLLLSDSGFYLCAGDKLTYNEQFFGPGTRLTVL.

This clonotype was picked up many times. V is TRBV28 and J is TRBJ1-4; TRBD1 might be the D (5 bases). Trimming took off 5 bases at V and 4 bases at J, with 11 bases between the two ends. CDR1 and CDR2 from the germline V gene are MDHEN and SYDVKM. This CDR3 has 14 amino acids. The CDR3 DNA reads TGTGCCAGCAGTCCCCGGGGGGTTAATGAAAAACTGTTTTTT. Translated, it gives CASSPRGVNEKLFF.

The chain carries TRBV27 and TRBJ2-1; a possible D gene is TRBD1 (5 bases). Trimming took 10 bases from V and 4 from J, leaving 17 bases between them. CDR3 length: 14 amino acids. Germline V gene sequence: CDR1 MNHEY, CDR2 SMNVEV (reference sequence). The CDR3: CATGRAGAYNEQFF. Written as DNA, the CDR3 is TGTGCCACCGGCAGGGCAGGCGCATACAATGAGCAGTTCTTC.

In its sample, this clonotype was seen many times. V gene TRBV20-1 combines with J gene TRBJ2-1; no definite D call. This CDR3 comprises 12 residues. Germline-derived CDR1 and CDR2 are DFQATT and SNEGSKA (reference sequence). Trimming left V 4 bases short and J 5 bases short, with 9 bases between. CDR3 sequence reads: CSANTAHNEQFF. The DNA for the CDR3 is TGCAGTGCTAATACGGCTCACAATGAGCAGTTCTTC.

This clonotype was recorded at least ten times. This chain uses TRBV19 with TRBJ2-7; D is unresolved. The CDR3 is made up of 13 amino acids. Trimming pared 4 bases from V and 1 base from J, leaving 8 bases between. Germline V gene sequence: CDR1 LNHDA, CDR2 SQIVND (reference sequence). CDR3 loop: CASSTHTSYEQYF. CDR3 bases: TGTGCCAGTAGTACCCATACATCCTACGAGCAGTACTTC.

The sample holds many counts of this clonotype. V and J are TRBV2 and TRBJ2-7, with 9 positions matching TRBD2. V gave up 6 bases and J gave up 7 bases; unmatched junction bases: 13. CDR3 length: 15 residues. Germline V gives CDR1 SNHLY, CDR2 FYNNEI. CDR3 residues: CASSLIAGGPVEQYF. The CDR3 DNA follows: TGTGCCAGCAGCCTAATCGCGGGAGGGCCGGTAGAGCAGTACTTC.

The sample holds many counts of this clonotype. The chain is built from TRBV29-1 and TRBJ1-1; D possibly corresponds to TRBD1 (6 bases). V was clipped by 1 base and J by 5 bases, with 17 bases between them. Germline values: CDR1 SQVTM, CDR2 ANQGSEA. The CDR3 contains 15 residues. CDR3 region: CSVEGSRGRGTEAFF. As DNA, the CDR3 is TGCAGCGTTGAAGGGTCCCGGGGGCGCGGGACTGAAGCTTTCTTT.

This clonotype has a count of ten or more. The chain has TRBV27 and TRBJ2-7, with 9 bases identical to TRBD2. Germline V gene sequence: CDR1 MNHEY, CDR2 SMNVEV (reference sequence). The CDR3 sequence is 17 residues long. Germline trimming cut 1 base from V and 0 bases from J; bases unmatched to any gene: 7. The DNA for the CDR3 is TGTGCCAGCAGTTTATGGGGACCGGGACTAGCCTCCTACGAGCAGTACTTC. Its protein product is CASSLWGPGLASYEQYF.

This clonotype was observed a handful of times. A much larger clonotype is one base distant, so this may be a read error. The chain couples TRBV12-3 or TRBV12-4 to TRBJ2-7; no reliable D call. This CDR3 has 14 residues. Trimming took off 8 bases at V and 0 bases at J, with 14 bases between the two ends. CDR3 loop: CASWLRVGSYEQYF. CDR3 DNA: TGTGCCAGCTGGCTAAGGGTTGGCTCCTACGAGCAGTACTTC.

This clonotype has at least ten counts. V gene TRBV5-1 combines with J gene TRBJ2-2; D gene uncertain. CDR1 and CDR2 (germline): SGHRS, YFSETQ. The length of the CDR3 is 14 residues. With 4 bases removed from V and 3 bases from J, the gap between germline ends came to 10 bases. The CDR3 reads CASSPGSYTGELFF. DNA for the CDR3: TGCGCCAGCAGCCCCGGGTCTTACACCGGGGAGCTGTTTTTT.

This clonotype came up many times. The rearrangement joins TRBV7-2 to TRBJ2-1; 13 bases map to TRBD2. The CDR3 sequence is 16 residues long. V lost 5 bases and J lost 9; bases outside the gene matches: 10. From germline, CDR1 is SGHTA and CDR2 FQGNSA. The CDR3 loop reads CASSPQTSGRVSEQFF. The CDR3 DNA reads as TGTGCCAGCAGCCCACAAACTAGCGGGAGGGTTAGTGAGCAGTTCTTC. Full variable domain (remainder filled in from reference TRBV7-2 and TRBJ2-1): GAGVSQSPSNKVTEKGKDVELRCDPISGHTALYWYRQSLGQGLEFLIYFQGNSAPDKSGLPSDRFSAERTGGSVSTLTIQRTQQEDSAVYLCASSPQTSGRVSEQFFGPGTRLTVL.

This clonotype occurred many times. This chain links TRBV29-1 with TRBJ1-1; TRBD1 matches at 8 bases. There are 16 residues in the CDR3. The germline V gene has CDR1 SQVTM and CDR2 ANQGSEA. V trimming: 1 base; J trimming: 3 bases; junction bases outside the gene matches: 10. The CDR3 DNA reads TGCAGCGTTGAAGGAGGGGCAGGGGGCCTGGACACTGAAGCTTTCTTT. It codes for CSVEGGAGGLDTEAFF.

This clonotype was seen at least ten times. This chain uses TRBV27 with TRBJ2-1, with D tentatively TRBD1 (6 bases). CDR1 and CDR2 (germline): MNHEY, SMNVEV (reference sequence). Trimming removed 4 bases from V and 2 bases from J, with 6 bases in between. The CDR3 consists of 13 residues. The CDR3 is CASSWDTYNEQFF. The CDR3 nucleotides read TGTGCCAGCAGTTGGGACACCTACAATGAGCAGTTCTTC.

This clonotype occurred a few times. The rearrangement joins TRBV6-6 to TRBJ2-1; D is perhaps TRBD1 or TRBD2 (5 bases each). Trimming left V 0 bases short and J 4 bases short, with 16 bases between. The germline CDR1 and CDR2 sequences are MNHNY and SVGAGI (reference sequence). CDR3 length: 17 residues. The CDR3 DNA reads TGTGCCAGCAGTTACTCCCCCTACAGGACTGGATACAATGAGCAGTTCTTC. Protein sequence: CASSYSPYRTGYNEQFF.

In its sample, this clonotype was seen many times. The chain employs TRBV5-1 and TRBJ1-1; perhaps TRBD1 as D (5 bases). Germline V lookup: CDR1 SGHRS, CDR2 YFSETQ. The V and J ends lost 1 base and 2 bases respectively, with 9 bases between them. The CDR3 sequence is 14 residues long. The CDR3: CASSLWGENTEAFF. The CDR3 DNA sequence: TGCGCCAGCAGCTTGTGGGGGGAAAACACTGAAGCTTTCTTT. Supplemented by reference TRBV5-1 and TRBJ1-1, the full variable domain reads KAGVTQTPRYLIKTRGQQVTLSCSPISGHRSVSWYQQTPGQGLQFLFEYFSETQRNKGNFPGRFSGRQFSNSRSEMNVSTLELGDSALYLCASSLWGENTEAFFGQGTRLTVV.

There are many counts of this clonotype. V is TRBV12-3 or TRBV12-4 and J is TRBJ2-3; 11 bases align to TRBD2. The ends lost 4 bases at V and 2 bases at J; junction bases unmatched: 5. CDR3 size: 16 residues. The CDR3 bases are TGTGCCAGCAGTTCGCTAGCGGGAGGCCTCACAGATACGCAGTATTTT. Translation: CASSSLAGGLTDTQYF.

This clonotype has a handful of counts. V usage is TRBV6-1 and J usage is TRBJ1-5; maybe TRBD1 (6 bases). This CDR3 has 13 residues. The V end lost 5 bases, the J end lost 6 bases, and 11 bases lay between the germline ends. Germline V gene data show CDR1 as MNHNS and CDR2 as SASEGT. The CDR3 loop is CASSLGQPQPQHF. In DNA form, the CDR3 reads TGTGCCAGCAGTCTTGGACAGCCTCAGCCCCAGCATTTT.

This clonotype was counted at least ten times. The chain is built from TRBV2 and TRBJ2-1, with 15 bases aligning to TRBD2. V trimming: 6 bases; J trimming: 4 bases; junction bases outside the gene matches: 1. The CDR3 is 15 amino acids. Germline V CDR1 and CDR2: SNHLY, FYNNEI. The CDR3 loop reads CASSGLAGGYNEQFF. The DNA of the CDR3 is TGTGCCAGCAGCGGACTAGCGGGAGGGTACAATGAGCAGTTCTTC.